This T cell receptor beta chain was identified in a study of blood T cell repertoires in COVID-19. The assay was immunoSEQ multiplex PCR, and TCRdb's table has in-frame clones only and misses some. The sample contains some 76,000 clones, roughly four fifths of which appear only once. The CDR3 loop spans 16 amino acids. Germline CDR1 reads SGHNT; CDR2 reads YYREEE (reference sequence). V shed 4 bases and J shed 5 bases, with 19 bases lying between them. The clonotype was recovered from a middle-aged man with acute or convalescent COVID-19. The sequenced sample was peripheral blood. The chain joins TRBV5-4 to TRBJ2-1; maybe TRBD2 (6 bases). CDR3: CASSLYSGRWNNEQFF. DNA for the CDR3: TGTGCCAGCAGCCTCTATTCCGGGAGATGGAACAATGAGCAGTTCTTC.